The sequence of this TCR beta chain was determined in a study of response to subunit inactivated influenza vaccine (dated by TCRdb to between 2018 and 2020). Describing the broader study: The study used deep quantitative T cell receptor repertoire profiling to track responses to a trivalent subunit inactivated influenza vaccine.

Library generation was performed with RT-PCR. Sequenced on an Illumina HiSeq 2500. TCRdb trimmed public reads at Q25 via fastp, called clones via MiXCR and kept in-frame beta chains. Rows merge per CDR3 protein into single entries with the most common DNA and genes. This sample has 700,000 to 900,000 distinct CDR3 sequences in its table, and 20% to 25% of those were observed once. The ten biggest clones cover roughly a tenth of the sample. Its CDR3 holds 12 amino acids, cysteine through phenylalanine. Of all the DNA, just the CDR3 is kept, 36 bases in frame from base 1. CDR1 and CDR2 were assigned from the germline V gene as MNHEY and SVGAGI. V gives up 8 bases and J gives up 4 bases, and the segment between their germline ends measures 10 bases. This clonotype has a handful of counts. The clone's antigen remains unknown. There are no base qualities to consult, and no much larger clone falls within one base.

The paper as a whole reports these results and caveats: The authors proposed that each seasonal influenza vaccination may bring in only a limited number of new T cells.

This TCR was recovered from a man between 45 and 60 years old who received an inactivated influenza vaccine. Donor details come from another sample of the same person, matched by shared clones. In this chain, TRBV6-5 is recombined with TRBJ2-3, with a tentative D call of TRBD1 or TRBD2, each matching 5 bases. The specimen comprised PBMCs from blood, sampled around 5 days after vaccination. The sequenced DNA is TGTGCCAGCCGGGACGTCGCAGATACGCAGTATTTT. Translated, this gives CASRDVADTQYF.